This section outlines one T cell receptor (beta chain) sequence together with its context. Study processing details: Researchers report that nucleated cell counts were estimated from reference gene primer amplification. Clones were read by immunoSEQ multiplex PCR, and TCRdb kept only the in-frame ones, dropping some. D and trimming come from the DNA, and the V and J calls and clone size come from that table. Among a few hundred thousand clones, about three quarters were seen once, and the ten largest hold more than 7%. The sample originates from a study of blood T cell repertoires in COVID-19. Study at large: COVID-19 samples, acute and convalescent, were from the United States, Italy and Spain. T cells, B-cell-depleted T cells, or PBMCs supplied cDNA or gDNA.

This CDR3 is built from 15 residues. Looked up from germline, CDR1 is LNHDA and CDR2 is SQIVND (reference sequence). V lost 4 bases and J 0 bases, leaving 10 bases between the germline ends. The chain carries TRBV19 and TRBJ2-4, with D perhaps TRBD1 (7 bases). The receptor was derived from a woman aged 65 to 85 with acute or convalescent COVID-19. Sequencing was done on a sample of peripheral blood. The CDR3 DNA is TGTGCCAGTAGTACAGGGGGGACAGCCAAAAACATTCAGTACTTC. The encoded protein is CASSTGGTAKNIQYF.